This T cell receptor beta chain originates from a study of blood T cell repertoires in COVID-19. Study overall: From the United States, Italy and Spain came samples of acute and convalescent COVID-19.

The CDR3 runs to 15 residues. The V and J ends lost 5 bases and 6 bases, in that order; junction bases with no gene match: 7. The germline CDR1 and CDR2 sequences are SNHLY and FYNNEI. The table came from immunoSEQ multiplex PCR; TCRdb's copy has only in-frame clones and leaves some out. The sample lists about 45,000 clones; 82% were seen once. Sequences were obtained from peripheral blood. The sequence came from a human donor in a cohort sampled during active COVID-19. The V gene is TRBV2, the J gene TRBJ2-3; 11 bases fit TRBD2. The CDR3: CASSFGASGRDTQYF. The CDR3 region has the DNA TGTGCCAGCAGTTTCGGGGCTAGCGGGAGGGATACGCAGTATTTT.